Below, 26 T cell receptor beta chains from the same sample are listed, as sequenced in a study of cytotoxic CD8 clonotypes in ibrutinib-treated CLL. TCRdb's table, derived via immunoSEQ multiplex PCR, lists solely in-frame clones and lacks some. Seen here are around 70,000 clones, roughly nine tenths observed once, and the top ten hold around 3.3%. The source was PBMCs, collected after 12 months of ibrutinib treatment. These receptor sequences come from a human donor with chronic lymphocytic leukemia.

This chain's CDR3 is CASRINYDGANTIYF. In nucleotides, the CDR3 is TGTGCCAGCAGGATTAACTACGATGGGGCCAACACCATATATTTT. The chain carries TRBV6-5 and TRBJ1-3; TRBD1 might be the D (5 bases). Germline V gives CDR1 MNHEY, CDR2 SVGAGI. CDR3 length: 15 residues. V was clipped by 6 bases and J by 7 bases, with 19 bases between them.

The rearrangement joins TRBV28 to TRBJ1-4; possibly TRBD1 for D (5 bases). Between the trimmed V and J ends, which lost 4 bases and 10 bases, there was a span of 16 bases. The CDR3 is 14 amino acids. CDR1 is MDHEN, CDR2 SYDVKM, per germline. Here the CDR3 DNA reads TGTGCCAGCAGTTGGGGGACTGTTGAGGGAAAACTGTTTTTT. Translated, it gives CASSWGTVEGKLFF.

This clone was observed a single time. The V gene is TRBV21-1, the J gene TRBJ2-2. TRBV21-1 is given as a pseudogene. The CDR3 is made up of 14 amino acids. CDR3 loop: CASSKDKGAGELFF. Written as DNA, the CDR3 is TGTGCCAGCAGCAAAGACAAGGGTGCCGGGGAGCTGTTTTTT.

This clone appeared once. The chain carries TRBV4-1 and TRBJ2-5, with 8 bases matching TRBD2. The better agreement between TRBJ2-7 and the DNA end casts doubt on the J call. The germline CDR1 and CDR2 sequences are MGHRA and YSYEKL. The CDR3 loop spans 16 amino acids. As DNA, the CDR3 is TGCGCCAGCAGCCAAGATCGGGGGGGAGCCCTCTACGAGCAGTACTTC. Translated, it gives CASSQDRGGALYEQYF.

The rearrangement joins TRBV19 to TRBJ2-6, with TRBD1 identical over 7 bases. From germline, CDR1 is LNHDA and CDR2 SQIVND (reference sequence). The CDR3 spans 16 residues. V was clipped by 4 bases and J by 4 bases; unmatched bases: 7. The chain's CDR3 is CASSTPTGLGANVLTF. The DNA of the CDR3 is TGTGCCAGTAGTACACCGACAGGGCTCGGGGCCAACGTCCTGACTTTC.

The rearrangement joins TRBV6-1 to TRBJ2-5, with 8 bases fitting TRBD2. Germline CDR1 is MNHNS and CDR2 is SASEGT. The CDR3 covers 16 residues. V trimming: 3 bases; J trimming: 1 base; junction bases outside the gene matches: 7. The CDR3 DNA follows: TGTGCCAGCAGTGAGTTGGCGGGAGGCCCCCAAGAGACCCAGTACTTC. Encoded protein: CASSELAGGPQETQYF.

The V and J genes are TRBV9 and TRBJ2-3, with TRBD2 matching 14 bases. Germline V gives CDR1 SGDLS, CDR2 YYNGEE. This CDR3 is 18 amino acids long. With V trimmed by 2 bases and J by 3 bases, 8 bases remained unmatched. The chain's CDR3 is CASSVGTSGSPLTDTQYF. The CDR3 coding sequence is TGTGCCAGCAGCGTCGGGACTAGCGGGAGTCCTTTAACAGATACGCAGTATTTT.

The chain couples TRBV27 to TRBJ1-1, with unresolved D. The CDR3 is made up of 12 amino acids. Germline CDR1 MNHEY, CDR2 SMNVEV (reference sequence). Trimming pared 2 bases from V and 8 bases from J, leaving 9 bases between. The CDR3 sequence: CASSLGGLEAFF. CDR3 nucleotides: TGTGCCAGCAGTTTAGGAGGGTTGGAAGCTTTCTTT.

This sequence joins TRBV18 and TRBJ2-7; 11 nucleotides agree with TRBD2. The trim removed 1 base at V and 2 bases at J, leaving 7 bases unmatched. CDR3 size: 17 residues. CDR1 and CDR2 from the germline V gene are KGHSH and LQKENI. CDR3 nucleotide sequence: TGTGCCAGCTCACCACTGGCCGGGACTAGCGGCACCTACGAGCAGTACTTC. As protein: CASSPLAGTSGTYEQYF.

The chain couples TRBV4-1 to TRBJ1-2, with TRBD1 matching over 7 bases. CDR3 length: 21 amino acids. V lost 2 bases, J lost 4 bases, and 25 bases stayed unmatched. Germline assignment: CDR1 MGHRA and CDR2 YSYEKL. CDR3 nucleotide sequence: TGCGCCAGCAGCCAAAAGGACAGGCCGGGGACTTTAGCACCCGATTCCTATGGCTACACCTTC. This codes for CASSQKDRPGTLAPDSYGYTF.

This clone was observed a handful of times. V is TRBV6-1 and J is TRBJ1-4; 9 bases are a match to TRBD1. From germline, CDR1 is MNHNS and CDR2 SASEGT. The CDR3 is 15 amino acids. The V gene end was trimmed by 3 bases and the J gene end by 7 bases; junction bases not matched to a gene: 6. Here the CDR3 reads CASSDTGGVGEKLFF. CDR3 in DNA: TGTGCCAGCAGTGATACAGGGGGCGTGGGTGAAAAACTGTTTTTT.

The chain joins TRBV29-1 to TRBJ2-7; 11 bases align to TRBD1. Per germline, CDR1 SQVTM and CDR2 ANQGSEA. J lost 3 bases, V lost 7 bases, and 8 bases had no gene match. The CDR3 runs 14 residues. Here the CDR3 reads CSGRTGGIGYEQYF. CDR3 in DNA: TGCAGCGGAAGGACAGGGGGCATCGGCTACGAGCAGTACTTC.

The V call is TRBV29-1, the J call TRBJ1-4; D is uncertain. V was pared by 4 bases and J by 5 bases, with 5 bases between. Germline lookup yields CDR1 SQVTM and CDR2 ANQGSEA. There are 11 residues in the CDR3. CDR3 region: CSVAENEKLFF. In DNA form, the CDR3 reads TGCAGCGTTGCTGAAAATGAAAAACTGTTTTTT.

This clone has a single count. This chain joins TRBV9 and TRBJ1-5, with 8 bases lining up with TRBD1. The CDR3 is 16 amino acids. CDR1 SGDLS and CDR2 YYNGEE come from the germline V gene. The V and J ends lost 0 bases and 4 bases, in that order; junction bases with no gene match: 6. The CDR3 DNA follows: TGTGCCAGCAGCGTAGTCCAGGACAGGGAAAATCAGCCCCAGCATTTT. Amino acids: CASSVVQDRENQPQHF.

J is TRBJ1-5 and V is TRBV5-5, with D possibly TRBD1 on 5 matching bases. The CDR3 has 14 residues. In germline, CDR1 is SGHKS, CDR2 YYEKEE (reference sequence). V was shortened by 3 bases and J by 4 bases, with 11 bases between the two germline ends. This CDR3 reads CASSYREGNQPQHF. The DNA of the CDR3 is TGTGCCAGCAGCTACCGAGAGGGGAATCAGCCCCAGCATTTT.

The chain has TRBV11-2 and TRBJ1-1, with D perhaps matching TRBD1 (6 bases). From germline, CDR1 is SGHAT and CDR2 FQNNGV. Trimming removed 5 bases at V and 0 bases at J, with 13 bases between. There are 15 residues in the CDR3. The CDR3 sequence: CASSTHKGVNTEAFF. CDR3 nucleotides: TGTGCCAGCAGCACTCACAAGGGGGTGAACACTGAAGCTTTCTTT.

V usage is TRBV19 and J usage is TRBJ1-2, with a possible D match to TRBD1 (6 bases). There are 15 residues in the CDR3. The V and J ends lost 6 bases and 3 bases respectively, with 17 bases between them. Germline V gene data show CDR1 as LNHDA and CDR2 as SQIVND (reference sequence). The DNA for the CDR3 is TGTGCCAGTAGAGACCCGGGACAACCCTACTATGGCTACACCTTC. Encoded protein: CASRDPGQPYYGYTF.

This chain joins TRBV4-1 and TRBJ2-1, with no clear D. V lost 2 bases to trimming and J lost 9 bases, with 5 bases between them. From germline, CDR1 is MGHRA and CDR2 YSYEKL. The CDR3 sequence is 11 residues long. The CDR3, as DNA: TGCGCCAGCAGCCAATTGGCTGAGCAGTTCTTC. Encoded protein: CASSQLAEQFF.

The chain uses TRBV12-5 and TRBJ2-7; 7 positions agree with TRBD2. J lost 4 bases, V lost 5 bases, and 8 bases had no gene match. The CDR3 length is 14 residues. Germline V gives CDR1 LGHNT, CDR2 FRNRAP. The CDR3 coding sequence is TGTGCTAGTGGTCCCCGGGGGGAACAATACGAGCAGTACTTC. As protein: CASGPRGEQYEQYF.

This clone was counted once. The rearrangement uses TRBV4-1 and TRBJ2-5; unclear D gene. The CDR3 loop spans 13 amino acids. CDR1 is MGHRA, CDR2 YSYEKL, per germline. V gave up 5 bases and J gave up 5 bases, with 12 bases separating them. CDR3 coding DNA: TGCGCCAGCAGCTCAAAGGGCACGGAGACCCAGTACTTC. Its translation: CASSSKGTETQYF.

The rearrangement uses TRBV18 and TRBJ1-1; D may be TRBD1 (5 bases). Germline CDR1 is KGHSH and CDR2 is LQKENI. The V and J ends lost 0 bases and 7 bases respectively, with 15 bases between them. The CDR3 is 15 residues long. Written as DNA, the CDR3 is TGTGCCAGCTCACCACCGTTTGGGGACGTACGTGAAGCTTTCTTT. Encoded protein: CASSPPFGDVREAFF.

The CDR3 DNA is TGTGCCAGCAGCTGGGCAGGGGGCACAGATACGCAGTATTTT. Its protein product is CASSWAGGTDTQYF. V usage is TRBV7-2 and J usage is TRBJ2-3, with D tentatively TRBD1 (6 bases). The ends were cut back, 4 bases at V and 1 base at J, with 9 bases in the middle. CDR3 size: 14 residues. Germline lookup yields CDR1 SGHTA and CDR2 FQGNSA.

J is TRBJ1-3 and V is TRBV29-1; tentatively, D is TRBD1 (5 bases). The V gene lost 3 bases and the J gene lost 0 bases, with 9 bases spanning the gap. The CDR3 totals 14 residues. From germline, CDR1 is SQVTM and CDR2 ANQGSEA. The CDR3 sequence is CSVEDTGSGNTIYF. CDR3 coding DNA: TGCAGCGTTGAGGACACAGGCTCTGGAAACACCATATATTTT.

The chain joins TRBV9 to TRBJ2-1, with 8 bases lining up with TRBD1. Germline V lookup: CDR1 SGDLS, CDR2 YYNGEE. CDR3 length: 17 amino acids. The ends lost 2 bases at V and 3 bases at J; junction bases unmatched: 10. The CDR3 sequence is CASSVARAGGNYNEQFF. CDR3 bases: TGTGCCAGCAGCGTCGCCCGAGCAGGGGGCAACTACAATGAGCAGTTCTTC.

V usage is TRBV18 and J usage is TRBJ1-5, with D unclear. This CDR3 comprises 16 residues. Germline CDR1 KGHSH, CDR2 LQKENI. Trimming removed 3 bases from V and 0 bases from J, with 12 bases in between. CDR3 residues: CASSPGLTISNQPQHF. CDR3 in DNA: TGTGCCAGCTCACCCGGACTCACCATTAGCAATCAGCCCCAGCATTTT.

The V and J genes are TRBV13 and TRBJ2-7; tentatively, D is TRBD1 (5 bases). CDR3 length: 12 residues. The V and J ends lost 2 bases and 6 bases respectively, with 8 bases between them. Per the germline V gene, CDR1 is PRHDT and CDR2 is FYEKMQ (reference sequence). This chain's CDR3 is CASSLRGSEQYF. CDR3 DNA sequence: TGTGCCAGCAGCTTAAGGGGTTCCGAGCAGTACTTC.